Following are 3 T cell receptor beta chains from one sample sequenced in a study of CD8 T cells in Susac syndrome. RNA, at about 0.45 to 1 ug, was reverse transcribed with random hexamers. One entry per CDR3 protein, called by TCRdb with MiXCR from the immunoSEQ multiplex PCR reads. The repertoire consists of roughly 120,000 distinct CDR3 sequences, with roughly 94% occurring once and the leading ten covering around 0.12%. Sequenced sample: CD4+ T cells from PBMCs. Every receptor here comes from a human donor with multiple sclerosis.

The chain carries TRBV3-1 and TRBJ2-1, with D perhaps matching TRBD1 or TRBD2 (6 bases each). The CDR3 has 16 amino acids. Germline V gene sequence: CDR1 LGHDT, CDR2 YNNKEL (reference sequence). V lost 8 bases and J 0 bases, leaving 17 bases between the germline ends. The CDR3 is CASGGPLQSSYNEQFF. CDR3 nucleotide sequence: TGTGCCAGCGGGGGGCCCTTGCAAAGCTCCTACAATGAGCAGTTCTTC.

The chain joins TRBV7-2 to TRBJ2-1, with 7 positions matching TRBD2. This CDR3 region has 13 residues. The germline V gene encodes CDR1 SGHTA and CDR2 FQGNSA. V dropped 5 bases and J dropped 6; count of bases not matched to a gene: 4. The chain's CDR3 is CASSMGLPNEQFF. CDR3 in DNA: TGTGCCAGCAGCATGGGACTACCCAATGAGCAGTTCTTC.

The rearrangement joins TRBV24-1 to TRBJ2-3, with 7 bases identical to TRBD1. V shed 4 bases, J shed 6 bases, and the junction held 6 bases outside the gene matches. CDR1 KGHDR and CDR2 SFDVKD come from the germline V gene. The length of the CDR3 is 14 residues. CDR3 amino acids: CATSDRQGEDTQYF. Written as DNA, the CDR3 is TGTGCCACCAGTGACAGACAGGGTGAGGATACGCAGTATTTT.